The present T cell receptor (beta chain) was sequenced within a study of T cell repertoires in cytomegalovirus infection. As regards this clonotype: Antigen unknown.

TCRdb analysed the reads with MiXCR anew, one entry per CDR3 protein. The profile shows approximately 770,000 distinct CDR3 sequences, 25% to 35% of them singletons. There are 13 residues in the CDR3. CDR1 is SGDLS and CDR2 is YYNGEE in the germline V gene. The V end was cut by 6 bases, the J end by 1 base, with 7 bases between. The sequence came from a human donor in good health (CMV status not recorded). Some clones in this sample may be carry-over from other donors' samples. The sequences come from cultured CD8+ T cells from PBMCs, collected from culture after CMV antigen stimulation. The rearrangement joins TRBV9 to TRBJ2-2; perhaps TRBD1 as D (5 bases). CDR3 sequence: CASKQENTGELFF. The CDR3 region has the DNA TGTGCCAGCAAACAGGAGAACACCGGGGAGCTGTTTTTT.